Described below is a single T cell receptor (beta chain) sequence and its context. As yet, its antigen is unknown. These data belong to a study of OX40 agonist ivuxolimab in advanced cancers. The overall study: One hepatocellular carcinoma and a couple of cutaneous melanoma patients partially responded.

CDR3 length: 13 amino acids. The germline CDR1 and CDR2 sequences are SGHRS and YFSETQ. V was pared by 4 bases and J by 3 bases, with 10 bases between. Repertoires were generated with immunoSEQ multiplex PCR, while TCRdb's copy carries only in-frame clones and drops some. The sample carries more than 80,000 clones, around nine tenths recorded once. The study's findings and limits: In the 0.1 to 3.0 mg/kg range, CD4+ and CD8+ blood T cells had expanded clonally by week 6. The study found among the lowest clonal expansion in partial responders at 0.1-3.0 mg/kg.

The TCR sequence derives from an adult with an advanced solid tumor such as melanoma, head and neck, liver or kidney cancer. The source was CD4+ or CD8+ T cells sorted from blood, collected in a trial of the OX40 agonist ivuxolimab. The rearrangement joins TRBV5-1 to TRBJ1-1, with a weak D call TRBD1 (5 bases). DNA for the CDR3: TGCGCCAGCAGCAAGGGACGGGACACTGAAGCTTTCTTT. It specifies CASSKGRDTEAFF.